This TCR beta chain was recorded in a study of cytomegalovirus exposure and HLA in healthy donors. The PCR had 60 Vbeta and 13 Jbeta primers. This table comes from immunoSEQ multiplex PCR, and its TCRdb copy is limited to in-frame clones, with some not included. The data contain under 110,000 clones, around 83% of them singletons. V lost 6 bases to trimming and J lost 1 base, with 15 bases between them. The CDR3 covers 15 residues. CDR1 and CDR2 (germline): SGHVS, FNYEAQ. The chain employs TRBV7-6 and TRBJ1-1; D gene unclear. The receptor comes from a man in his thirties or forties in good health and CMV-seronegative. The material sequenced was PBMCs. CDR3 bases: TGTGCCAGCAGTTTATCCGGCGGGAGGAACACTGAAGCTTTCTTT. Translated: CASSLSGGRNTEAFF.